This note documents a single TCR beta chain sequence. The sample is drawn from a study of patients and donors after allogeneic stem cell transplantation. MiXCR was run by TCRdb on the RT-PCR reads, yielding one entry per CDR3 protein. The sample records more than 1,500 distinct CDR3 sequences, around a fifth being singletons. The CDR3 is made up of 15 amino acids. Germline-derived CDR1 and CDR2 are LNHNV and YYDKDF (reference sequence). The trim removed 6 bases at V and 1 base at J, leaving 6 bases unmatched. The sequence was collected from a human donor who was either an allogeneic HSCT recipient or a stem cell or donor lymphocyte infusion donor (not recorded which). It is not recorded whose cells these are; they may come from a transplant donor. The genes are TRBV15 and TRBJ2-5; 9 bases fit TRBD2. Source material: blood, either unsorted or a sorted T cell fraction (not recorded which). CDR3: CATRGSGGTQETQYF. CDR3 DNA: TGTGCCACCAGGGGTAGCGGGGGCACCCAAGAGACCCAGTACTTC.